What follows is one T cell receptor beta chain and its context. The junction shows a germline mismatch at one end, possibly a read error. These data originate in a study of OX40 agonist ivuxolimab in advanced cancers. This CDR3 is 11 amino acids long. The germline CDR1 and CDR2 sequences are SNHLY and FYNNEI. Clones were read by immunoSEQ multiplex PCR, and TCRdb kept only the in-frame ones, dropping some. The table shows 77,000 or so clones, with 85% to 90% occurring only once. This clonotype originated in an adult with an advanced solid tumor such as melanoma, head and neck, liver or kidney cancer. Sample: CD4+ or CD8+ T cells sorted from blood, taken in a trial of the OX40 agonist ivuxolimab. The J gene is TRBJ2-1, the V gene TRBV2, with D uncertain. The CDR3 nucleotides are TGTGCCAGCAGCGAAGGAGTGGTTAAGTTCTTC. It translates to CASSEGVVKFF. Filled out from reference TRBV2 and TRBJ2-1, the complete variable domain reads EPEVTQTPSHQVTQMGQEVILRCVPISNHLYFYWYRQILGQKVEFLVSFYNNEISEKSEIFDDQFSVERPDGSNFTLKIRSTKLEDSAMYFCASSEGVVKFFGPGTRLTVL.